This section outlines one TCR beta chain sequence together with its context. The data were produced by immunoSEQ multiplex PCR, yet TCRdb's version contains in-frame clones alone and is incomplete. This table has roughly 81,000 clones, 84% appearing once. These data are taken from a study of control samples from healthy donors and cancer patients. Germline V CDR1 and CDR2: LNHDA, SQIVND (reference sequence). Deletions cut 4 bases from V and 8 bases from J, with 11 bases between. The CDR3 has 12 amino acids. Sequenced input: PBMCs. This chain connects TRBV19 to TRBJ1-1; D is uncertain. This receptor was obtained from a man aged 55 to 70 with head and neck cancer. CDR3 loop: CASSNLGSEAFF. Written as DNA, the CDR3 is TGTGCCAGTAGTAATTTGGGGTCGGAAGCTTTCTTT.